This T cell receptor beta chain stems from a study of T cells in Graves' hyperthyroidism and ophthalmopathy. The TCR beta CDR3 regions underwent amplification using RNA transcripts as the source. During a first-round RT-PCR of the TCR CDR3, the HTBI primer set was used. TCRdb itself ran the multiplex PCR reads through MiXCR, one entry per CDR3 protein. The sample records some 600,000 distinct CDR3 sequences, approximately 15% being singletons. This clonotype has a count of ten or more. Patients aged 18 to 65 had newly diagnosed hyperthyroidism that had lasted under 2 months. Blood from later-ophthalmopathy patients was taken at first hyperthyroidism diagnosis. With 3 bases removed from V and 2 bases from J, the gap between germline ends came to 6 bases. Germline CDR1 reads GTSNPN; CDR2 reads SVGIG (reference sequence). This CDR3 has 12 amino acids.

The J gene is TRBJ2-3, the V gene TRBV30; no clear D gene. This clonotype originated in a woman under 40 with Graves' hyperthyroidism that later progressed to Graves' ophthalmopathy. Sequencing was done on a sample of blood. CDR3 nucleotide sequence: TGTGCCTGGAGGTATTTCACAGATACGCAGTATTTT. Amino acids: CAWRYFTDTQYF.